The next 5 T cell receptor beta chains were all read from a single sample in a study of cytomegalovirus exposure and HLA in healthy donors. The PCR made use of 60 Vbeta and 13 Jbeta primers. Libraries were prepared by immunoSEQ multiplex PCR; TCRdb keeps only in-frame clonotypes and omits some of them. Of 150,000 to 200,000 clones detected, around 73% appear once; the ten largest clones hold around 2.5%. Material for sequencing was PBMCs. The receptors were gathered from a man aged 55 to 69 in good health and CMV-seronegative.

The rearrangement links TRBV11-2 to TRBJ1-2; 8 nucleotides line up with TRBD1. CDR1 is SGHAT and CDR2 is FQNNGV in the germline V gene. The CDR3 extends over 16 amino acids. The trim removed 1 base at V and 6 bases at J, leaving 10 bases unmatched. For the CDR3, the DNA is TGTGCCAGCAGCTTAGTGGGTGGGGACAGGACGGATGGCTACACCTTC. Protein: CASSLVGGDRTDGYTF.

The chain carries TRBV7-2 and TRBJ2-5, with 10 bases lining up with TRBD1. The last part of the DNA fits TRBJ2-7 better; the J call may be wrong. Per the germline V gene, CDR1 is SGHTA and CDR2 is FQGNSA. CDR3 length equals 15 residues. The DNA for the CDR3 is TGTGCCAGCAGCTTAGCGGACAGGGGGAGGTACGAGCAGTACTTC. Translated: CASSLADRGRYEQYF.

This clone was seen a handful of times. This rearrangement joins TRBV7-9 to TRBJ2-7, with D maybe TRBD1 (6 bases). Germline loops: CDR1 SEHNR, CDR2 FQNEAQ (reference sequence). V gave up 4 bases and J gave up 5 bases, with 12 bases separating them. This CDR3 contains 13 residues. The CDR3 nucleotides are TGTGCCAGCAGCTGGTCACAGGGTAACGAGCAGTACTTC. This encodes CASSWSQGNEQYF.

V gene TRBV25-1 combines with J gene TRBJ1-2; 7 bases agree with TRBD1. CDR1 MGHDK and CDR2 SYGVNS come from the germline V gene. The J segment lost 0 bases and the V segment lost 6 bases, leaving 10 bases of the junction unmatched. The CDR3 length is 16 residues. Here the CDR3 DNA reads TGTGCCAGCAGCCCGACAGGGTTGGGAGCTAACTATGGCTACACCTTC. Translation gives CASSPTGLGANYGYTF.

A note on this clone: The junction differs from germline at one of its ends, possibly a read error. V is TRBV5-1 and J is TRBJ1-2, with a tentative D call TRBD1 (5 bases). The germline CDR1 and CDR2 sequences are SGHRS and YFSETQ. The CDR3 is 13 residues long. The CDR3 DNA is TGCGCCAGCAGCTTGGATCAGGGTGACGGCTACCCCTTC. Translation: CASSLDQGDGYPF.